A selection of T cell receptor beta chains follows, all from one sample in a study of a mutant IDH1 vaccine in newly diagnosed glioma. No cognate antigen is known for these TCRs. Profiling relied on immunoSEQ multiplex PCR, and the TCRdb table lists in-frame clones only, not all of them. The sample lists 30,000 to 40,000 clones, more than 55% seen once, with roughly 9.6% in the top ten. This material consisted of PBMCs, taken from a glioma patient whose treatment included an IDH1 peptide vaccine. The receptors come from a woman younger than 35 with glioma. Each CDR3 is given with its conserved first and last residue.

J gene | CDR3 length | V gene | CDR3 protein
TRBJ1-4 | 15 | TRBV10-3 | CAIRATGASNEKLFF
TRBJ1-1 | 13 | TRBV5-5 | CASSLWGGTEAFF
TRBJ2-2 | 12 | TRBV11-1 | CASSLDTGELFF
TRBJ2-1 | 13 | TRBV18 | CASSPNTGDEQFF
TRBJ1-1 | 15 | TRBV19 | CASRPKTGDNTEAFF
TRBJ2-7 | 17 | TRBV4-2 | CASSLEVLSGPTYEQYF
TRBJ2-1 | 13 | TRBV5-1 | CASSLDRGDEQFF
TRBJ1-1 | 13 | TRBV28 | CASSLRGNTEAFF
TRBJ1-2 | 14 | TRBV7-2 | CASSLFGQAYGYTF
TRBJ2-2 | 15 | TRBV19 | CASSRGAVNTGELFF
TRBJ1-5 | 15 | TRBV9 | CASSVDGGTNQPQHF
TRBJ1-4 | 19 | TRBV7-8 | CASSPRGGQGAGGGEKLFF
TRBJ2-1 | 14 | TRBV19 | CASTRDPRDNEQFF
TRBJ1-5 | 15 | TRBV10-3 | CAISVGTESNQPQHF
TRBJ1-2 | 15 | TRBV6-1 | CASSERGTGAYGYTF
TRBJ1-2 | 12 | TRBV5-4 | CASSNRVGGYTF
TRBJ1-1 | 14 | TRBV5-4 | CASSLYWSDTEAFF
TRBJ1-1 | 16 | TRBV19 | CASSIDGPPLNTEAFF
TRBJ2-2 | 15 | TRBV28 | CASSFRDRGTGELFF
TRBJ2-7 | 14 | TRBV18 | CASSPELAAYEQYF
TRBJ2-2 | 13 | TRBV7-2 | CAIRAANTGELFF
TRBJ2-2 | 16 | TRBV7-8 | CASSPVRDRGAGELFF
TRBJ2-5 | 13 | TRBV29-1 | CSVELRRQETQYF
TRBJ2-1 | 17 | TRBV6-1 | CASSGGVELAKYNEQFF